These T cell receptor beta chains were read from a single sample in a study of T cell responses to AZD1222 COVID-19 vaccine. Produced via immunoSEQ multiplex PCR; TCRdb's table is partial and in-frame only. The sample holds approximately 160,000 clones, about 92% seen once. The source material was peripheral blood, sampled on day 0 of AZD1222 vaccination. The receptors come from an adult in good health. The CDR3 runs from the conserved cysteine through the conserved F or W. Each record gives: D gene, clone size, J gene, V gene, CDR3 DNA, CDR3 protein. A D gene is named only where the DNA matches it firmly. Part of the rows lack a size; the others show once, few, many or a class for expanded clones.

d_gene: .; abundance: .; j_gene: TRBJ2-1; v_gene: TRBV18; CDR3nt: TGTGCCAGCTCATCGGGACTTTACAATGAGCAGTTCTTC; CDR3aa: CASSSGLYNEQFF
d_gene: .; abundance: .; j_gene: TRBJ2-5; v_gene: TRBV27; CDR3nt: TGTGCCAGCAGTCTTAACCGATACTTACGAGAGACCCAGTACTTC; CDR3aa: CASSLNRYLRETQYF
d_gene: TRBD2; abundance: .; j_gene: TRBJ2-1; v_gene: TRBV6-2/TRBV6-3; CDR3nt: TGTGCCAGCAGATACCGACTAGCGGGGGGTAACAATGAGCAGTTCTTC; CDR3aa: CASRYRLAGGNNEQFF
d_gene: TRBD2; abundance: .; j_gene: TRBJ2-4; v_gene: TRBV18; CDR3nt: TGTGCCAGCTCTTTAGAAGCGGGGGCAAAAAACATTCAGTACTTC; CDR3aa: CASSLEAGAKNIQYF
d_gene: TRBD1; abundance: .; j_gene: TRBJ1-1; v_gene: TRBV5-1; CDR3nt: TGCGCCAGCGGACAGACAGGGAGGGCTGAAGCTTTCTTT; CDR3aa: CASGQTGRAEAFF
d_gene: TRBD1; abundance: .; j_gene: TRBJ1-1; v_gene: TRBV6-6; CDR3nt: TGTGCCAGCAGTTACCCGACAGGGATCAACACTGAAGCTTTCTTT; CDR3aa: CASSYPTGINTEAFF
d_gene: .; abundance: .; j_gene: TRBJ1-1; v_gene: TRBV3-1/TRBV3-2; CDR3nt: TGTGCCAGCAGCCAAGTTATGGGGGTAACTGAAGCTTTCTTT; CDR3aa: CASSQVMGVTEAFF
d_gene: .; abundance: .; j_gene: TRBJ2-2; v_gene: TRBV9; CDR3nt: TGTGCCAGCAGCGTGACAGTCGGAAACCCCGGGGAGCTGTTTTTT; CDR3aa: CASSVTVGNPGELFF
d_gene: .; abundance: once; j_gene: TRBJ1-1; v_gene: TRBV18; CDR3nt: TGTGCCAGCTCACCCATCTTGACGGACCTGAACACTGAAGCTTTCTTT; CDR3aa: CASSPILTDLNTEAFF
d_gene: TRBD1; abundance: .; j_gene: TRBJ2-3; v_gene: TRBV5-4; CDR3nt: TGTGCCAGCAGTATTCCGGGACAGGGAGGCCTTTTT; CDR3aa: CASSIPGQGGLF
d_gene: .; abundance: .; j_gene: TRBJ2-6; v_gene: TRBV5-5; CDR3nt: TGTGCCAGCAGCTTGTACGTCAGGAGCTCTGGGGCCAACGTCCTGACTTTC; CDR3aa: CASSLYVRSSGANVLTF
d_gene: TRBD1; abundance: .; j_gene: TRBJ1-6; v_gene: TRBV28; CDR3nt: TGTGCCAGCAGTTCACCCGGGACAGCCCCTAATTCACCCCTCCACTTT; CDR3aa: CASSSPGTAPNSPLHF
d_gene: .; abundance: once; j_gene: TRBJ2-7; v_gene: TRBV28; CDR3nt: TGTGCCAGCAGCGAGAACCACCGCGAGCAGTACTTC; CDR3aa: CASSENHREQYF
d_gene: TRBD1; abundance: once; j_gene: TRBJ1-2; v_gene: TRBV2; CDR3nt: TGTGCCAGCGTCCCAGGACAGGGGGCATCCTCAGGCTACACCTTC; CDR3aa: CASVPGQGASSGYTF
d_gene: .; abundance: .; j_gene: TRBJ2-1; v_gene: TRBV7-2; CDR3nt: TGTGCCAGCAGCTTGTACACAGGTCTTTTGTGGAATGAGCAGTTCTTC; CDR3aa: CASSLYTGLLWNEQFF
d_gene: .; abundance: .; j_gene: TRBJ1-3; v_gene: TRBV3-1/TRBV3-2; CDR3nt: TGTGCCAGCAGCCAATGGGAGAGCTCTGGAAACACCATATATTTT; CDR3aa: CASSQWESSGNTIYF
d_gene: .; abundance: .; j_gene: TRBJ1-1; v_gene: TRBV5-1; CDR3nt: TGCGCCAGCAGCGCCGCCGGGGACAACACTGAAGCTTTCTTT; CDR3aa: CASSAAGDNTEAFF
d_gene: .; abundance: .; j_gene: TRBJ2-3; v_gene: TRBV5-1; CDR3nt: TGCGCCAGCACCAAAGGCGGAGGGGGAAGGACAGATACGCAGTATTTT; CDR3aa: CASTKGGGGRTDTQYF
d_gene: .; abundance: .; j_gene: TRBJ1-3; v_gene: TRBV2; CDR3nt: TGTGCCAGCAGTGAAGTAGGCAGCCGACCGGACACCATATATTTT; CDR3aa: CASSEVGSRPDTIYF
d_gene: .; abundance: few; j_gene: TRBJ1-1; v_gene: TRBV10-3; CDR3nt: TGTGCCATCAGTGCAGTTGCGGCGAACACTGAAGCTTTCTTT; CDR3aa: CAISAVAANTEAFF
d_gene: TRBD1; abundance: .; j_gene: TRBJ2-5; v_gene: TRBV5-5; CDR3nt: TGTGCCAGCAGCTTGACAGGGGGCGGAGAGACCCAGTACTTC; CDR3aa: CASSLTGGGETQYF
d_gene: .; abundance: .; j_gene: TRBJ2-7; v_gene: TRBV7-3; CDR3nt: TGTGCCAGCGGGCCCTCGGGGAGCTCCTACGAGCAGTACTTC; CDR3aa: CASGPSGSSYEQYF
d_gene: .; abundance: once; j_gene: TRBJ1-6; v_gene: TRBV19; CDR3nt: TGTGCCAGTAGTATAGGGCCAGGGAGCTCCTATAATTCACCCCTCCACTTT; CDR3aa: CASSIGPGSSYNSPLHF
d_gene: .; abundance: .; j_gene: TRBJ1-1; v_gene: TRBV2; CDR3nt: TGTGCCAGCAGGAGGGTACTGGCTTTCTTT; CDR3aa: CASRRVLAFF
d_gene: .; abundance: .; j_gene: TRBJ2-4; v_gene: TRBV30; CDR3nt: TGTGCCTGGAGTGTATCGGGGAGAAACATTCAGTACTTC; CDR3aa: CAWSVSGRNIQYF
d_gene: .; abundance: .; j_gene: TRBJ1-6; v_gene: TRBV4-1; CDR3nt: TGCGCCAGCAGCCAATTCAGGGAGGATTCACCCCTCCACTTT; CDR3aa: CASSQFREDSPLHF
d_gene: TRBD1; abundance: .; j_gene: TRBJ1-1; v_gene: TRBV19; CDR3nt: TGTGCCAGTATCCCCTCCTGGAGGGGGCGGAACACTGAAGCTTTCTTT; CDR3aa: CASIPSWRGRNTEAFF
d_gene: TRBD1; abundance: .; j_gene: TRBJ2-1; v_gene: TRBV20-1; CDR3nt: TGCAGTGCTAGTGGGGACAGGGGGCCCGTAAGCTCCTACAATGAGCAGTTCTTC; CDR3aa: CSASGDRGPVSSYNEQFF
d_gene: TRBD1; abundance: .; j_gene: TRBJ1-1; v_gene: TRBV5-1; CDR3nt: TGCGCCAGCAGCTTGGATTCCGGGACAGGGGGCACTGAAGCTTTCTTT; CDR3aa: CASSLDSGTGGTEAFF
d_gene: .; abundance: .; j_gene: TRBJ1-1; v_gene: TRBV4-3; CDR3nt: TGCGCCAGCAGCCAAGATCGCCAGTTGAACACTGAAGCTTTCTTT; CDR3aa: CASSQDRQLNTEAFF
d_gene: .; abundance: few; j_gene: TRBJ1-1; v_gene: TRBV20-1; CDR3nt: TGCAGTGCTAGGACGATGGGTGAAGCTTTCTTT; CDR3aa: CSARTMGEAFF
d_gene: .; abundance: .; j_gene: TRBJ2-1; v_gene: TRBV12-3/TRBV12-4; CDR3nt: TGTGCCAGCAGTTTGTCGGGATCCGAGTTCTTC; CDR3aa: CASSLSGSEFF
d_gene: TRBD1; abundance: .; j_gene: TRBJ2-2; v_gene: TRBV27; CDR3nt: TGTGCCAGTTCTAGGGGCAGGGGGTTAAGGAACACCGGGGAGCTGTTTTTT; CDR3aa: CASSRGRGLRNTGELFF
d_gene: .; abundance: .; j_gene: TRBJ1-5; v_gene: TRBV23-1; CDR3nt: TGCGCCAGCAGTCAATCGGGAGCCCTGGCGCGTCAGCCCCAGCATTTT; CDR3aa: CASSQSGALARQPQHF
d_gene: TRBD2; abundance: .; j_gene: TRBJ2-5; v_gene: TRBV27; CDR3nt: TGTGCCAGCAGTCCTCGGGACTACCTAGAGACCCAGTACTTC; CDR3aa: CASSPRDYLETQYF
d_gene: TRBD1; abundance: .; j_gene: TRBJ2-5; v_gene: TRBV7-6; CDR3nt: TGTGCCAGCAGTACCAACAGGGGCCTCCAAGAGACCCAGTACTTC; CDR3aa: CASSTNRGLQETQYF
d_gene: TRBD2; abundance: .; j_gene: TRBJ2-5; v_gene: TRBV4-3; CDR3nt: TGCGCCAGCAGCCTCGCGAGCGGGGTCGGAGAGACCCAGTACTTC; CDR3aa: CASSLASGVGETQYF
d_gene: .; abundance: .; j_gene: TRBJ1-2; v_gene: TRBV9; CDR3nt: TGTGCCAGCAGCCCCCGCAGTAACTATGGCTACACCTTC; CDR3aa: CASSPRSNYGYTF
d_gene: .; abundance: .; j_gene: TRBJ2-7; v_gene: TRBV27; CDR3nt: TGTGCCAGCAGTTCAAGGACAGCTCGGCAGTACTTC; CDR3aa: CASSSRTARQYF
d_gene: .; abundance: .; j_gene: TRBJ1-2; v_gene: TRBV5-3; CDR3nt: TGTGCCAGAAGCCGAATCTGGGGAACGCCTAACTATGGCTACACCTTC; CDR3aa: CARSRIWGTPNYGYTF
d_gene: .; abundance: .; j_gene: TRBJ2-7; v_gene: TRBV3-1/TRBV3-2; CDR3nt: TGTGCCAGCAGCCCAATGGGCCACGAGCAGTACTTC; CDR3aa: CASSPMGHEQYF
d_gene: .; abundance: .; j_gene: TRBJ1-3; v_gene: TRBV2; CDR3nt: TGTGCCAGTCGCTTACTCCTCCTTGGGCACACCATATATTTT; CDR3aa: CASRLLLLGHTIYF
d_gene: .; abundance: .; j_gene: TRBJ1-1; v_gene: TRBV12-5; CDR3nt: TGTGCTAGTGGTTTTCCAGGGCCAATTATGAACACTGAAGCTTTCTTT; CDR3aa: CASGFPGPIMNTEAFF
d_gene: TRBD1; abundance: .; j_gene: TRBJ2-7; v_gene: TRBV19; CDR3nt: TGTGCCAGTACTTACAGGGGGAGTTTCTTCAGGTACTTC; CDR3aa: CASTYRGSFFRYF
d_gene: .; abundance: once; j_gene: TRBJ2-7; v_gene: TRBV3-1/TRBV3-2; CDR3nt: TGTGCCAGCAGCCAAGCGGGGCCGTACGAGCAGTACTTC; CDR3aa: CASSQAGPYEQYF
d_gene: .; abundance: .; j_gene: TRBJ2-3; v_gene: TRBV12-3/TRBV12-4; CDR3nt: TGTGCCAGCGGGGGGCTGGGAGATACGCAGTATTTT; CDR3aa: CASGGLGDTQYF
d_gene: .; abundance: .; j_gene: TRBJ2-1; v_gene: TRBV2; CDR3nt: TGTGCCAGCAGCGGGGCCCGAAGGGGCTCCTACAATGAGCAGTTCTTC; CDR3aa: CASSGARRGSYNEQFF